This T cell receptor (beta chain) came from a study of blood T cell repertoires in COVID-19. The overall study: In each case, the material was cDNA or gDNA derived from T cells, B-cell-depleted T cells, or PBMCs.

The sample holds a few counts of this clone. As handled by the study authors: How many nucleated cells were present was estimated from reference gene primer amplification. Measured with immunoSEQ multiplex PCR; TCRdb has only the in-frame clones, and not every one. V and J calls and clone size are copied from that table; D and trimming were computed from the DNA. The profile shows roughly 250,000 clones, more than 75% of them singletons. Per germline, CDR1 MDHEN and CDR2 SYDVKM. Trimming shortened V by 6 bases and J by 2 bases, and 10 bases separated the two germline ends. There are 14 residues in the CDR3. Cohorts were based on clinical histories the participants reported.

The sample consisted of PBMCs or T cells enriched from blood (not recorded which). The clonotype comes from a woman between 50 and 59 years old who had recovered from COVID-19. The chain combines TRBV28 with TRBJ2-2; perhaps TRBD1 as D (5 bases). The CDR3 protein is CASRPDSNTGELFF. The DNA for the CDR3 is TGTGCCAGCAGGCCCGACAGTAACACCGGGGAGCTGTTTTTT.